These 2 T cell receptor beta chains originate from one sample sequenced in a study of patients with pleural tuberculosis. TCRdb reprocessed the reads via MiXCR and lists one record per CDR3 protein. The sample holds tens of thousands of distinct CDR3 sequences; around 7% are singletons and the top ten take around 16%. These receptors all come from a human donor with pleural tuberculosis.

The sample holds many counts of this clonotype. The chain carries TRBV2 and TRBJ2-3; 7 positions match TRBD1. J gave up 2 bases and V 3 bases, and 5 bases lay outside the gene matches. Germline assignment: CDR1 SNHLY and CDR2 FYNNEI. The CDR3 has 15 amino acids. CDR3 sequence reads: CASSEDRHPTDTQYF. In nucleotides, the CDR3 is TGTGCCAGCAGTGAGGACAGGCACCCCACAGATACGCAGTATTTT.

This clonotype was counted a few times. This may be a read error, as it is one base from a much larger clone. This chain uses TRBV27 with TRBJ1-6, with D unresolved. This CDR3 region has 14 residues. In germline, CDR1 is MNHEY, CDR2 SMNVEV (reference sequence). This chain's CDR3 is CASRAGSYNSSLHF. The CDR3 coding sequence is TGTGCCAGCAGAGCGGGCTCCTATAATTCATCCCTCCACTTT.